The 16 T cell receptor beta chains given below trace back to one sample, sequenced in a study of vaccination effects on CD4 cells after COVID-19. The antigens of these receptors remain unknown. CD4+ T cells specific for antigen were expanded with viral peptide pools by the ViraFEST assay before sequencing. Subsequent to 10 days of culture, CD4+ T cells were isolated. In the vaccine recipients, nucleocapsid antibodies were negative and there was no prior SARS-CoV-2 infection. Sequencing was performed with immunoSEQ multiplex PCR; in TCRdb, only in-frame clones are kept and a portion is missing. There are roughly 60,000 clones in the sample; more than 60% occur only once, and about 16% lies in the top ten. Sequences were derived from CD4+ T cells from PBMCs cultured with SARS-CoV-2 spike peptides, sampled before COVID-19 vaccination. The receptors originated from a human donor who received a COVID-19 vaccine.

The CDR3 loop is CASSQKSPLYEQYF. In DNA, the CDR3 is TGTGCCAGCAGCCAAAAAAGTCCTTTATACGAGCAGTACTTC. J is TRBJ2-7 and V is TRBV3-1 (or the pseudogene TRBV3-2); D not resolved. The germline V gene encodes CDR1 LGHDT and CDR2 YNNKEL (reference sequence). The V gene lost 2 bases and the J gene lost 4 bases, with 12 bases spanning the gap. There are 14 residues in the CDR3.

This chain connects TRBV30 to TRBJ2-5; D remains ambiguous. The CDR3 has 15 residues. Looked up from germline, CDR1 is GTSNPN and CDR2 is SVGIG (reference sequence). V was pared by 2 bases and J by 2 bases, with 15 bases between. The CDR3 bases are TGTGCCTGGAGTTCCCTGGGGATTAGGCAAGAGACCCAGTACTTC. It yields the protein CAWSSLGIRQETQYF. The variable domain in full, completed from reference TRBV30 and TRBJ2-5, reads SQTIHQWPATLVQPVGSPLSLECTVEGTSNPNLYWYRQAAGRGLQLLFYSVGIGQISSEVPQNLSASRPQDRQFILSSKKLLLSDSGFYLCAWSSLGIRQETQYFGPGTRLLVL.

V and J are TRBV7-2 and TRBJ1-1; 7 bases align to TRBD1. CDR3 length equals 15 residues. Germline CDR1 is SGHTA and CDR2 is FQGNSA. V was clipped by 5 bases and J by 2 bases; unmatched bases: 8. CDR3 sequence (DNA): TGTGCCAGCAGCCAGGCCGGGACAGTCAACACTGAAGCTTTCTTT. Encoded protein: CASSQAGTVNTEAFF.

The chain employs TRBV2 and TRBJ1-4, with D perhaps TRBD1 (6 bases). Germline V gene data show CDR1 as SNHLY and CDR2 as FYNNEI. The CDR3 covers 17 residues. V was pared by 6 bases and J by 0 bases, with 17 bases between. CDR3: CASRVGQKRATNEKLFF. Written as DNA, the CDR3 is TGTGCCAGCAGAGTCGGACAGAAAAGAGCAACTAATGAAAAACTGTTTTTT.

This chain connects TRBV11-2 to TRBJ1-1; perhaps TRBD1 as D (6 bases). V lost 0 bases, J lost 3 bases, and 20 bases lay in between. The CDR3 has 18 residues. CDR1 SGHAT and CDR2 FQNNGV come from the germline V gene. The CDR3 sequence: CASSLDRGYRAGYTEAFF. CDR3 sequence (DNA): TGTGCCAGCAGCTTAGATAGAGGATACAGGGCAGGTTACACTGAAGCTTTCTTT.

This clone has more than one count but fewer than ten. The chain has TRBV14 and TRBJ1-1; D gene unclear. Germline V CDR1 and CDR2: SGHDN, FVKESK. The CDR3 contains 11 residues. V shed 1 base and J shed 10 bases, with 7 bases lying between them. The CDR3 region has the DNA TGTGCCAGCAGCCAAGGAAAGGCAGCTTTCTTT. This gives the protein CASSQGKAAFF.

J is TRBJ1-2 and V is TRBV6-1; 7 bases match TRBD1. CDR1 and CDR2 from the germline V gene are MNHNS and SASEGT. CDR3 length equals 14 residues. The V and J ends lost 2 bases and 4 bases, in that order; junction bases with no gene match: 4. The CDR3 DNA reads TGTGCCAGCAGTGAAATGCAGGGGGTCTATGGCTACACCTTC. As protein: CASSEMQGVYGYTF.

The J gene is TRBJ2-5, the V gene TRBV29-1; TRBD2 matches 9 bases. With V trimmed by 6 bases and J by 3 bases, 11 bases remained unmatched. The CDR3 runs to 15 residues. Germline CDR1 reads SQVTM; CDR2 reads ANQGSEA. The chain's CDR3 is CSVGPRLAEKETQYF. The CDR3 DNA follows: TGCAGCGTCGGGCCCAGACTAGCGGAAAAAGAGACCCAGTACTTC.

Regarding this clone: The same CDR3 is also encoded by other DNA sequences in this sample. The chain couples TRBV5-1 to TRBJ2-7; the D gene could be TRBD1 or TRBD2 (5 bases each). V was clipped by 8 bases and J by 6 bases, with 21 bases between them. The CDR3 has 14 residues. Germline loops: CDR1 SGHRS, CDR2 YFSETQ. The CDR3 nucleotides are TGCGCCAGTAGCATCGGGACGCGGAACGGCGAGCAGTACTTC. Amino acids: CASSIGTRNGEQYF.

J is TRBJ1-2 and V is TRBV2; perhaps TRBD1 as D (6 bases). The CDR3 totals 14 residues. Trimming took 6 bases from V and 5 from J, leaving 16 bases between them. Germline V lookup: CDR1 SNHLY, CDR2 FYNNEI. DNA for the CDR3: TGTGCCAGCAGCGCACAGGGTGAAGTATATGGCTACACCTTC. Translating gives CASSAQGEVYGYTF.

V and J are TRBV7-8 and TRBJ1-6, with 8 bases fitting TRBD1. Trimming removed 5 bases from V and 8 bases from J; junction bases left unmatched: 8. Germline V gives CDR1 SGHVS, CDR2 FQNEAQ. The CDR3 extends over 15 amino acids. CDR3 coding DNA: TGTGCCAGCAGCCCACGGACAGGGTGGGATTCACCCCTCCACTTT. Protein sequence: CASSPRTGWDSPLHF.

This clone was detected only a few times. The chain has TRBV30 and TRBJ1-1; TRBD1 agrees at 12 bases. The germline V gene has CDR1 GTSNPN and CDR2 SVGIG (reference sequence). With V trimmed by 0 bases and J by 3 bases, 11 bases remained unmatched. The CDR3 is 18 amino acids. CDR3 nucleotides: TGTGCCTGGAGTGTACGATGGGGGACAGGGGGCCGTGACACTGAAGCTTTCTTT. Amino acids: CAWSVRWGTGGRDTEAFF. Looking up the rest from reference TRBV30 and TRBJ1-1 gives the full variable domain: SQTIHQWPATLVQPVGSPLSLECTVEGTSNPNLYWYRQAAGRGLQLLFYSVGIGQISSEVPQNLSASRPQDRQFILSSKKLLLSDSGFYLCAWSVRWGTGGRDTEAFFGQGTRLTVV.

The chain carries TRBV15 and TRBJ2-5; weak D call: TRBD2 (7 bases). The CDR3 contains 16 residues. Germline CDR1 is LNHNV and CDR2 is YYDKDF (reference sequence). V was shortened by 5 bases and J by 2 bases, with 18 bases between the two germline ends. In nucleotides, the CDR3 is TGTGCCACCAGCGGAATCCTAGGGGGGGGGCAAGAGACCCAGTACTTC. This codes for CATSGILGGGQETQYF.

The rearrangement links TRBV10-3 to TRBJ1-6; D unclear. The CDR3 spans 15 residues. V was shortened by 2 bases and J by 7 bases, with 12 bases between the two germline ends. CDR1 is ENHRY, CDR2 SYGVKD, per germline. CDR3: CAISEAAPGNSPLHF. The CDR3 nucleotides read TGTGCCATCAGTGAGGCGGCTCCGGGGAATTCACCCCTCCACTTT.

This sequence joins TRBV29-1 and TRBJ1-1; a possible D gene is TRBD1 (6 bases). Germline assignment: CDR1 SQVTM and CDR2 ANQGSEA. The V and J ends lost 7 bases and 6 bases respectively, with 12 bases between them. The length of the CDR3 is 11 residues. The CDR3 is CSGVRGSEAFF. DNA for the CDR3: TGCAGCGGAGTCAGGGGTTCTGAAGCTTTCTTT.

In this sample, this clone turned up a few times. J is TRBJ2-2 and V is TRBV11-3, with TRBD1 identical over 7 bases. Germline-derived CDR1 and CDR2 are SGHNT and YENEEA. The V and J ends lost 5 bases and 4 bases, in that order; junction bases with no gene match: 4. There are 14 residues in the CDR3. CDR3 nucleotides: TGTGCCAGCAGCGGAAGGACAGGCACCGGGGAGCTGTTTTTT. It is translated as CASSGRTGTGELFF.